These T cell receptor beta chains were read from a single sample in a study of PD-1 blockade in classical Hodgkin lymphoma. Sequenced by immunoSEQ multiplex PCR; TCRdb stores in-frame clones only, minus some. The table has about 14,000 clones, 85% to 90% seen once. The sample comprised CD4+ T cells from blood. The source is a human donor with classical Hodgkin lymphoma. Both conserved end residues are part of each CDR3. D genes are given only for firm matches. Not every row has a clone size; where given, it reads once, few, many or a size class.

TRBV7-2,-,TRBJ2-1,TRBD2,CASSGGGASNYNEQFF,TGTGCCAGCAGCGGGGGGGGAGCGAGCAACTACAATGAGCAGTTCTTC
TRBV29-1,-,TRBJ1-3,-,CSVEDGGHGNTIYF,TGCAGCGTTGAAGATGGGGGCCACGGAAACACCATATATTTT
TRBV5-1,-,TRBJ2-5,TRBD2,CASSLSPSGSSGETQYF,TGCGCCAGCAGCTTGTCCCCTAGCGGGAGTAGTGGAGAGACCCAGTACTTC
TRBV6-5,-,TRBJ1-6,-,CASSYSWFSYNSPLHF,TGTGCCAGCAGTTACTCGTGGTTCTCCTATAATTCACCCCTCCACTTT
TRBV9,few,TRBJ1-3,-,CASSVAGFGGSGNTIYF,TGTGCCAGCAGCGTTGCAGGGTTCGGGGGATCTGGAAACACCATATATTTT
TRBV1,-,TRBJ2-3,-,CTSSQEKGGGSNTQYF,TGCACCAGCAGCCAAGAAAAAGGGGGGGGGTCCAATACGCAGTATTTT
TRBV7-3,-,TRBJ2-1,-,CASSAGPYNEQFF,TGTGCCAGCAGCGCGGGACCTTACAATGAGCAGTTCTTC
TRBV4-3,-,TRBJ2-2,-,CASSQGRGGRGTGELFF,TGCGCCAGCAGCCAAGGACGTGGGGGGCGAGGCACCGGGGAGCTGTTTTTT
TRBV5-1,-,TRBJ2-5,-,CASSFPDTQETQYF,TGCGCCAGCAGCTTCCCAGACACCCAAGAGACCCAGTACTTC
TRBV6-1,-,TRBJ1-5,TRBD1,CASSEIGGTGRNQPQHF,TGTGCCAGCAGTGAAATCGGTGGGACAGGGCGCAATCAGCCCCAGCATTTT
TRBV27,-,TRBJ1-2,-,CASSQMRGSYGYTF,TGTGCCAGCAGTCAAATGCGGGGGTCGTATGGCTACACCTTC
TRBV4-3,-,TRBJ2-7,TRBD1,CASSRYPGGAYEQYF,TGCGCCAGCAGCCGCTACCCAGGGGGCGCGTACGAGCAGTACTTC
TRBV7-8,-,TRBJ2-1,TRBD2,CASSLRRPGLAGLTYNEQFF,TGTGCCAGCAGCCTACGCCGACCGGGACTAGCGGGGCTGACCTACAATGAGCAGTTCTTC
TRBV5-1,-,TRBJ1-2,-,CASSSGSNYGYTF,TGCGCCAGCAGCTCGGGCTCAAACTATGGCTACACCTTC
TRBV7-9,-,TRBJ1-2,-,CASSFTNYGYTF,TGTGCCAGCAGCTTTACTAACTATGGCTACACCTTC
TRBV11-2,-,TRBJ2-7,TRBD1,CASSIPGQGDYEQYF,TGTGCCAGCAGCATACCAGGACAGGGGGACTACGAGCAGTACTTC
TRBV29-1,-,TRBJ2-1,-,CSVRDNEQFF,TGCAGCGTCCGGGACAATGAGCAGTTCTTC
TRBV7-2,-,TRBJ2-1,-,CASSLDSARAGNSNEQFF,TGTGCCAGCAGCTTAGATTCAGCGAGGGCAGGGAACAGCAATGAGCAGTTCTTC
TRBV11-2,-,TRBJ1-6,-,CASSLDHREGSPLHF,TGTGCCAGCAGCTTAGATCACCGGGAGGGGTCACCCCTCCACTTT
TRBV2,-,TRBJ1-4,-,CASSEVRQDNEKLFF,TGTGCCAGCAGTGAAGTCCGACAGGACAATGAAAAACTGTTTTTT
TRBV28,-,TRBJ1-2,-,CASSFRGNGYTF,TGTGCCAGCAGTTTCCGAGGGAACGGCTACACCTTC
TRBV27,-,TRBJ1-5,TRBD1,CASSWTGVNQPQHF,TGTGCCAGCAGTTGGACAGGGGTAAATCAGCCCCAGCATTTT
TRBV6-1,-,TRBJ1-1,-,CASSDGGNTEAFF,TGTGCCAGCAGTGATGGCGGGAACACTGAAGCTTTCTTT
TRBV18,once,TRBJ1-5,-,CASSPGQGGYQPQHF,TGTGCCAGCTCACCCGGGCAGGGAGGGTATCAGCCCCAGCATTTT
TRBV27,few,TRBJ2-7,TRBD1,CASSPGQGAAYEQYF,TGTGCCAGCAGCCCGGGACAGGGGGCGGCCTACGAGCAGTACTTC
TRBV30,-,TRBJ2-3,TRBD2,CAWRTGLSTTDTQYF,TGTGCCTGGAGGACGGGACTATCGACCACAGATACGCAGTATTTT